These 10 T cell receptor beta chains were all obtained from the same sample, sequenced in a study of regulatory T cells in long-lasting Graves disease. This sample's time point: persistent/refractory GD, antithyroid drugs over 5 years with positive TRAb. RNA from PBMCs was the source of the TCR library. Building of the TCR beta libraries involved iRepertoire HTBI primers and Arm-PCR of CDR3 regions. TCRdb recomputed calls from the multiplex PCR reads with MiXCR, one row per CDR3 protein. The data hold about 460,000 distinct CDR3 sequences, with 22% observed a single time. The sequencing here drew on peripheral blood mononuclear cells (PBMCs), taken when the disease was refractory, from a patient treated with antithyroid drugs. These receptor sequences come from a female donor with Graves disease.

This clonotype was counted between two and nine times. This chain connects TRBV20-1 to TRBJ2-7, with D maybe TRBD2 (6 bases). This CDR3 has 11 residues. V lost 1 base and J 10 bases, leaving 11 bases between the germline ends. The germline V gene has CDR1 DFQATT and CDR2 SNEGSKA (reference sequence). In nucleotides, the CDR3 is TGCAGTGCTAGAGGCGGGATTGAACAGTACTTC. The encoded protein is CSARGGIEQYF.

This clonotype showed up many times. The chain is built from TRBV7-2 and TRBJ1-2; D is perhaps TRBD1 (6 bases). V gave up 6 bases and J gave up 4 bases, with 15 bases separating them. In germline, CDR1 is SGHTA, CDR2 FQGNSA. The CDR3 has 14 amino acids. DNA of the CDR3: TGTGCCAGCAGTGGGGGGCTCTCGGGCTATGGCTACACCTTC. Translated: CASSGGLSGYGYTF.

This clonotype was counted at least ten times. The chain employs TRBV12-3 or TRBV12-4 and TRBJ2-5; D not certain. The CDR3 is made up of 13 amino acids. Between the trimmed V and J ends, which lost 5 bases and 2 bases, there was a span of 9 bases. The CDR3 bases are TGTGCCAGCAGTCCCGAAACTCAAGAGACCCAGTACTTC. Amino acids: CASSPETQETQYF.

The chain combines TRBV11-1 with TRBJ2-7; D possibly corresponds to TRBD1 (5 bases). The germline gives CDR1 SGHAT, CDR2 FQDESV (reference sequence). Trimming removed 0 bases at V and 0 bases at J, with 9 bases between. CDR3 length: 15 amino acids. CDR3 nucleotides: TGTGCCAGCAGCTTAGCAGCAGGGAACTCCTACGAGCAGTACTTC. It yields the protein CASSLAAGNSYEQYF.

The V and J genes are TRBV7-2 and TRBJ1-2, with D perhaps matching TRBD1 (5 bases). CDR1 and CDR2 (germline): SGHTA, FQGNSA. The germline V and J ends were trimmed by 4 bases and 0 bases, with 12 bases remaining between them. The length of the CDR3 is 15 residues. As DNA, the CDR3 is TGTGCCAGCAGCTCTAGACAGACAGCTAACTATGGCTACACCTTC. It encodes CASSSRQTANYGYTF. Looking up the rest from reference TRBV7-2 and TRBJ1-2 gives the full variable domain: GAGVSQSPSNKVTEKGKDVELRCDPISGHTALYWYRQSLGQGLEFLIYFQGNSAPDKSGLPSDRFSAERTGGSVSTLTIQRTQQEDSAVYLCASSSRQTANYGYTFGSGTRLTVV.

This clonotype was recorded a few times. J is TRBJ2-5 and V is TRBV4-3; D may be TRBD2 (5 bases). The germline gives CDR1 LGHNA, CDR2 YSLEER. The length of the CDR3 is 16 residues. The V end lost 0 bases, the J end lost 5 bases, and 16 bases lay between the germline ends. CDR3 sequence reads: CASSQEAAGFEETQYF. The CDR3 DNA reads as TGCGCCAGCAGCCAAGAAGCGGCAGGCTTTGAGGAGACCCAGTACTTC.

This clonotype was picked up many times. The V call is TRBV27, the J call TRBJ2-7; D may be TRBD2 (6 bases). In germline, CDR1 is MNHEY, CDR2 SMNVEV (reference sequence). The CDR3 contains 14 residues. Trimming removed 4 bases from V and 0 bases from J, with 10 bases in between. In DNA, the CDR3 is TGTGCCAGCAGTTACCGCGGGGACTCCTACGAGCAGTACTTC. It codes for CASSYRGDSYEQYF.

At least ten counts were recorded for this clonotype. This chain connects TRBV20-1 to TRBJ2-5; D is perhaps TRBD1 (6 bases). This CDR3 spans 11 amino acids. Germline CDR1 DFQATT, CDR2 SNEGSKA (reference sequence). Trimming left V 5 bases short and J 5 bases short, with 9 bases between. The CDR3 nucleotides read TGCAGTGCTCAGGGGTGGGAGACCCAGTACTTC. Its protein is CSAQGWETQYF.

This clonotype was seen many times. The rearrangement links TRBV28 to TRBJ2-7, with a tentative D call TRBD1 (5 bases). The CDR3 has 15 amino acids. CDR1 is MDHEN, CDR2 SYDVKM, per germline. Trimming took off 1 base at V and 0 bases at J, with 10 bases between the two ends. The CDR3 reads CASSLYAGPSYEQYF. As DNA, the CDR3 is TGTGCCAGCAGTTTATATGCAGGGCCCTCCTACGAGCAGTACTTC.

This clonotype was recorded a few times. This sequence joins TRBV7-2 and TRBJ2-1, with TRBD1 matching 7 bases. Germline CDR1 SGHTA, CDR2 FQGNSA. This CDR3 region has 17 residues. V shed 7 bases, J shed 4 bases, and the junction held 16 bases outside the gene matches. CDR3 nucleotides: TGTGCCAGCACCATATCACACGGACAGGTCAAATACAATGAGCAGTTCTTC. Its protein product is CASTISHGQVKYNEQFF.